The rows below give T cell receptor beta chains drawn from one sample of a study of T-cell reconstitution after alpha-beta-depleted transplantation in children. MiXCR, run by TCRdb on the PCR reads, gives a single entry per CDR3 protein. The profile covers around 480,000 distinct CDR3 sequences, with approximately 30% appearing a single time and approximately 2.3% taken by the ten largest. The specimen was PBMCs from the stem cell graft donor, collected from the stem cell graft. Receptor source: a human donor who donated a stem cell graft to a child with aplastic anemia. Both conserved end residues are part of each CDR3. A D gene is named only where the DNA matches it firmly. Only some rows state a clone size, as once, few, many or a class for expanded clones.

v_gene: TRBV5-1
j_gene: TRBJ2-2
d_gene: NA
abundance: few
CDR3nt: TGCGCCAGCAGGACTATTTTTACCGGGGAGCTGTTTTTT
CDR3aa: CASRTIFTGELFF

v_gene: TRBV6-2/TRBV6-3
j_gene: TRBJ2-5
d_gene: NA
abundance: NA
CDR3nt: TGTGCCAGCAGTTACTCGTATCATGGCGGCGAGACCCAGTACTTC
CDR3aa: CASSYSYHGGETQYF

v_gene: TRBV5-1
j_gene: TRBJ2-7
d_gene: NA
abundance: few
CDR3nt: TGCGCCAGCAGCTTGTCGAGGACGCGACCCGAGCAGTACTTC
CDR3aa: CASSLSRTRPEQYF

v_gene: TRBV29-1
j_gene: TRBJ2-1
d_gene: TRBD2
abundance: NA
CDR3nt: TGCAGCGTTGAACCCTTCCTGGGGGGAGGGCCGGAGCAGTTCTTC
CDR3aa: CSVEPFLGGGPEQFF

v_gene: TRBV7-2
j_gene: TRBJ2-4
d_gene: NA
abundance: few
CDR3nt: TGTGCCAGCAACGACGGAGGCATTCAGTACTTC
CDR3aa: CASNDGGIQYF

v_gene: TRBV12-3/TRBV12-4
j_gene: TRBJ1-2
d_gene: TRBD1
abundance: few
CDR3nt: TGTGCCAGCAGTTTAGTTCCAGGGGGCTATTTTATGACTAACTATGGCTACACCTTC
CDR3aa: CASSLVPGGYFMTNYGYTF

v_gene: TRBV11-2
j_gene: TRBJ2-3
d_gene: NA
abundance: many
CDR3nt: TGTGCCAGCAGCTTAGGCCGAACAGATACGCAGTATTTT
CDR3aa: CASSLGRTDTQYF

v_gene: TRBV6-5
j_gene: TRBJ1-2
d_gene: NA
abundance: few
CDR3nt: TGTGCCAGCAGTTGGGGATTGGGCTATGGCTACACCTTC
CDR3aa: CASSWGLGYGYTF

v_gene: TRBV12-3/TRBV12-4
j_gene: TRBJ2-7
d_gene: NA
abundance: few
CDR3nt: TGTGCCAGCACCTTGGGTTACGAGCAGTACTTC
CDR3aa: CASTLGYEQYF

v_gene: TRBV7-2
j_gene: TRBJ2-1
d_gene: TRBD2
abundance: NA
CDR3nt: TGTGCCAGCAGCTTAGTACCCTTAGCGGGAGCTTACAATGAGCAGTTCTTC
CDR3aa: CASSLVPLAGAYNEQFF

v_gene: TRBV28
j_gene: TRBJ2-7
d_gene: NA
abundance: many
CDR3nt: TGTGCCAGCAGTTTTCAGCTAGCGATCCTCTCCTACGAGCAGTACTTC
CDR3aa: CASSFQLAILSYEQYF

v_gene: TRBV9
j_gene: TRBJ1-4
d_gene: TRBD1
abundance: once
CDR3nt: TGTGCCAGCAGTGACCCTAACAGGGGAGCTAATGAAAAACTGTTTTTT
CDR3aa: CASSDPNRGANEKLFF

v_gene: TRBV7-2
j_gene: TRBJ2-7
d_gene: NA
abundance: NA
CDR3nt: TGTGCCAGCAGCCCCCTAGAGAGCGGAACGTCCTACGAGCAGTACTTC
CDR3aa: CASSPLESGTSYEQYF

v_gene: TRBV20-1
j_gene: TRBJ1-4
d_gene: NA
abundance: few
CDR3nt: TGCAGTGCTAGAGATTTAACCTCTCCTAATGAAAAACTGTTTTTT
CDR3aa: CSARDLTSPNEKLFF

v_gene: TRBV6-5
j_gene: TRBJ2-3
d_gene: NA
abundance: NA
CDR3nt: TGTGCCAGCAGTACCCAGGGGTATACGCAGTATTTT
CDR3aa: CASSTQGYTQYF

v_gene: TRBV4-3
j_gene: TRBJ2-1
d_gene: TRBD2
abundance: NA
CDR3nt: TGCGCCAGCAGCGTAAGCGGGATGTCCTACAATGAGCAGTTCTTC
CDR3aa: CASSVSGMSYNEQFF

v_gene: TRBV15
j_gene: TRBJ1-1
d_gene: NA
abundance: NA
CDR3nt: TGTGCCACCAGCAGGGGAGGTTTGAACACTGAAGCTTTCTTT
CDR3aa: CATSRGGLNTEAFF

v_gene: TRBV5-6
j_gene: TRBJ1-2
d_gene: TRBD1
abundance: NA
CDR3nt: TGTGCCAGCAGCTCCCGGGACAGGGGGCATGGCTACACCTTC
CDR3aa: CASSSRDRGHGYTF

v_gene: TRBV18
j_gene: TRBJ2-1
d_gene: NA
abundance: few
CDR3nt: TGTGCCAGCTCATCCTTTTTCGTTAGAGGGTCCTACAATGAGCAGTTCTTC
CDR3aa: CASSSFFVRGSYNEQFF

v_gene: TRBV6-2/TRBV6-3
j_gene: TRBJ1-2
d_gene: NA
abundance: NA
CDR3nt: TGTGCCAGCAGTTCCGCAGGGGCCGGCTACACCTTC
CDR3aa: CASSSAGAGYTF

v_gene: TRBV2
j_gene: TRBJ1-4
d_gene: NA
abundance: few
CDR3nt: TGTGCCAGCAGGAACGACGAGACTAATGAAAAACTGTTTTTT
CDR3aa: CASRNDETNEKLFF

v_gene: TRBV5-1
j_gene: TRBJ2-1
d_gene: TRBD2
abundance: once
CDR3nt: TGCGCCAGCAGACTAGCGGGGGGGAGATGGGATGAGCAGTTCTTC
CDR3aa: CASRLAGGRWDEQFF

v_gene: TRBV24-1
j_gene: TRBJ2-7
d_gene: NA
abundance: few
CDR3nt: TGTGCCACCAGTGACAGACCCTACTACGAGCAGTACTTC
CDR3aa: CATSDRPYYEQYF

v_gene: TRBV7-2
j_gene: TRBJ2-1
d_gene: TRBD2
abundance: few
CDR3nt: TGTGCCAGCAGCACTAGCGGGACTACCTACAATGAGCAGTTCTTC
CDR3aa: CASSTSGTTYNEQFF

v_gene: TRBV10-3
j_gene: TRBJ2-7
d_gene: NA
abundance: NA
CDR3nt: TGTGCCATTGGACAGCGTACCTACGAGCAGTACTTC
CDR3aa: CAIGQRTYEQYF

v_gene: TRBV5-1
j_gene: TRBJ1-6
d_gene: NA
abundance: NA
CDR3nt: TGCGCCAGCAGCTTGCAACAGGGCTATAATTCACCCCTCCACTTT
CDR3aa: CASSLQQGYNSPLHF